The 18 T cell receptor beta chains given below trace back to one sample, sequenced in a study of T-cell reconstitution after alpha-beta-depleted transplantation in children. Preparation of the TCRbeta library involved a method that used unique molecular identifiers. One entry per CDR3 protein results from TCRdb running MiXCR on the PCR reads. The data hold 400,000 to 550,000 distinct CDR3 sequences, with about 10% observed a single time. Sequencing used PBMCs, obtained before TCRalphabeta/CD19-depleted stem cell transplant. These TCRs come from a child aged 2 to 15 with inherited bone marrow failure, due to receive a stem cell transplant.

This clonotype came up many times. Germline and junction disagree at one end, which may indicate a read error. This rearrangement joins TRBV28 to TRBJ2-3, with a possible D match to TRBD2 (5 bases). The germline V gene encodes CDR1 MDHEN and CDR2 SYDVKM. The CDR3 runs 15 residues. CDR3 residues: CASSLGSGGTDTQYF. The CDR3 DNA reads TGCGCCAGCAGCTTGGGGAGTGGCGGCACAGATACGCAGTATTTT.

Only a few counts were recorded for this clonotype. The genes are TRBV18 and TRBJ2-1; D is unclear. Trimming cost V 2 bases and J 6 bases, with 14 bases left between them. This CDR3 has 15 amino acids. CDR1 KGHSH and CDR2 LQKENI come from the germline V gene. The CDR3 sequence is CASSPWADVSNEQFF. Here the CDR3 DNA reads TGTGCCAGCTCACCATGGGCGGATGTGTCCAATGAGCAGTTCTTC.

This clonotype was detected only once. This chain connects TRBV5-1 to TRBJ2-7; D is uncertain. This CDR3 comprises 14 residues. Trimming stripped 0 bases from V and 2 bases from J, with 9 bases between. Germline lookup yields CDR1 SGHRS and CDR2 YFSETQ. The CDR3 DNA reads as TGCGCCAGCAGCTTGGAGGCAAGGACCTACGAGCAGTACTTC. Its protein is CASSLEARTYEQYF.

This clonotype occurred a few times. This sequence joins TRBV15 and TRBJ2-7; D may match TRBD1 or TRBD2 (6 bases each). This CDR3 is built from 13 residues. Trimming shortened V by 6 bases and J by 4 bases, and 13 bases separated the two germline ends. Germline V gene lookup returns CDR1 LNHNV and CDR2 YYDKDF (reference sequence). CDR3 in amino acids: CATRDGGAYEQYF. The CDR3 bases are TGTGCCACCAGGGACGGGGGCGCTTACGAGCAGTACTTC.

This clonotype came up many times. CDR3 protein: CATSRDFLAGDRAYEQYF. Here the CDR3 DNA reads TGTGCCACCAGCAGAGATTTTCTAGCGGGAGATAGGGCCTACGAGCAGTACTTC. The rearrangement uses TRBV15 and TRBJ2-7; 10 bases map to TRBD2. The germline gives CDR1 LNHNV, CDR2 YYDKDF (reference sequence). V was pared by 0 bases and J by 2 bases, with 10 bases of the junction left unmatched. This CDR3 comprises 18 residues.

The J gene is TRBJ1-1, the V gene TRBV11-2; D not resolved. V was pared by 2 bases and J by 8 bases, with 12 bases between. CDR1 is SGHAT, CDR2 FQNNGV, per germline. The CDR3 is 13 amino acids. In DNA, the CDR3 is TGTGCCAGCAGCTTATATACAGCCAAGGAAGCTTTCTTT. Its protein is CASSLYTAKEAFF.

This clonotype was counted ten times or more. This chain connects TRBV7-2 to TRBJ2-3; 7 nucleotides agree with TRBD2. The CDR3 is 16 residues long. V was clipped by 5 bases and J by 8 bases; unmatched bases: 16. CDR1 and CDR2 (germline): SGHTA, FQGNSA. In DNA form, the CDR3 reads TGTGCCAGCAGCCCGGGGGGAGCGGAGACCATACTTACGCAGTATTTT. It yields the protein CASSPGGAETILTQYF. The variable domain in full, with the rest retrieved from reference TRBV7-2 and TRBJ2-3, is GAGVSQSPSNKVTEKGKDVELRCDPISGHTALYWYRQSLGQGLEFLIYFQGNSAPDKSGLPSDRFSAERTGGSVSTLTIQRTQQEDSAVYLCASSPGGAETILTQYFGPGTRLTVL.

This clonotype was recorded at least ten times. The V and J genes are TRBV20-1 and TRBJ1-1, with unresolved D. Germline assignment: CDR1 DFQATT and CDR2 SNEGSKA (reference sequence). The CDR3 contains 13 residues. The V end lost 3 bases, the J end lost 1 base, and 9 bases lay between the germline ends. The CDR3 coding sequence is TGCAGTGCTAGGGAGACATCGAACACTGAAGCTTTCTTT. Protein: CSARETSNTEAFF.

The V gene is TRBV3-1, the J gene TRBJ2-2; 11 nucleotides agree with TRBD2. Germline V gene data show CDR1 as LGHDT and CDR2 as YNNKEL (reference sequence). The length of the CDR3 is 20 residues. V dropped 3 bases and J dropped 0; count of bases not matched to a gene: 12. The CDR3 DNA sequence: TGTGCCAGCAGCCACTCTGAATGGGGACTAGCGGATTCGAACACCGGGGAGCTGTTTTTT. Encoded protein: CASSHSEWGLADSNTGELFF.

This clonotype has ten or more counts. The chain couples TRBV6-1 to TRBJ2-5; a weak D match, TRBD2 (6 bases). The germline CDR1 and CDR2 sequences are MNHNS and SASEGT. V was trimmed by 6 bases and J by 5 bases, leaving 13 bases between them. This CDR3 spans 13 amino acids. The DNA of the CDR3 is TGTGCCAGCAGCAACTACGGAGGGGAGACCCAGTACTTC. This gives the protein CASSNYGGETQYF.

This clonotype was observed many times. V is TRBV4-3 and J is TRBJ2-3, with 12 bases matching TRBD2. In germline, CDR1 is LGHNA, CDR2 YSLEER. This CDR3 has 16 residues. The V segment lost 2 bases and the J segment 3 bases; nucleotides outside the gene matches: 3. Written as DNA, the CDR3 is TGCGCCAGCAGCCAACTAGCGGGAGGGCCGACAGATACGCAGTATTTT. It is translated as CASSQLAGGPTDTQYF.

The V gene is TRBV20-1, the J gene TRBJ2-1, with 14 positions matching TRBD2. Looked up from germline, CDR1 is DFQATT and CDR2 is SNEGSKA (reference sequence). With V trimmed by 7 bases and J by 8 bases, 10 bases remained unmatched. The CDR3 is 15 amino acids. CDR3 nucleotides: TGCAGTGTTGGGACTAGCGGGAGTGGCTGGGATGAGCAGTTCTTC. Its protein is CSVGTSGSGWDEQFF.

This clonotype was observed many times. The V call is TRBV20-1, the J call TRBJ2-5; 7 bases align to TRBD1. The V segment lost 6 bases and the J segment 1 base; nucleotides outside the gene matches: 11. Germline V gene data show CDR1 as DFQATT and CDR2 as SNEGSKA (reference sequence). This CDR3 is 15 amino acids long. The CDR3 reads CSARQDGTVQETQYF. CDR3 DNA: TGCAGTGCAAGACAAGACGGGACAGTCCAAGAGACCCAGTACTTC.

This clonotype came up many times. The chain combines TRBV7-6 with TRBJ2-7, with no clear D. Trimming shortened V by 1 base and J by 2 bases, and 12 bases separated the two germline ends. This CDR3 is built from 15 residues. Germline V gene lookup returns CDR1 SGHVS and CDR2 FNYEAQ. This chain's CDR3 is CASSLGSPTTYEQYF. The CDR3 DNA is TGTGCCAGCAGCTTAGGGAGCCCTACGACCTACGAGCAGTACTTC.

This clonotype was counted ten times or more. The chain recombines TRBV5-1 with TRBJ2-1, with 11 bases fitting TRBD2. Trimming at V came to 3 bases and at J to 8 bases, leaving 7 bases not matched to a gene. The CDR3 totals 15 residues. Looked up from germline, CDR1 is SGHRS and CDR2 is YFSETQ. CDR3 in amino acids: CASSSTSGRWDEQFF. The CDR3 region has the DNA TGCGCCAGCAGCTCTACTAGCGGGAGATGGGATGAGCAGTTCTTC.

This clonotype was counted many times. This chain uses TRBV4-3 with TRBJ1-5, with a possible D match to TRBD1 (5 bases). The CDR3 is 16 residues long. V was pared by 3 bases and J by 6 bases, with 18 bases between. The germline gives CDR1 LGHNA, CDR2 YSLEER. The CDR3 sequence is CASSQAVGGKPQPQHF. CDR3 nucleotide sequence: TGCGCCAGCAGCCAGGCGGTCGGGGGTAAGCCTCAGCCCCAGCATTTT.

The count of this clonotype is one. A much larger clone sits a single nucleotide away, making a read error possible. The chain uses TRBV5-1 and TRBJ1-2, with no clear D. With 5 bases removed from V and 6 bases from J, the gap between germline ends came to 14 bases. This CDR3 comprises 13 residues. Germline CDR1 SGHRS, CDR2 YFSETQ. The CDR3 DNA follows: TGCGCCAGCAGTACGGACTGGAACAATGGCTACACCTTC. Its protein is CASSTDWNNGYTF.

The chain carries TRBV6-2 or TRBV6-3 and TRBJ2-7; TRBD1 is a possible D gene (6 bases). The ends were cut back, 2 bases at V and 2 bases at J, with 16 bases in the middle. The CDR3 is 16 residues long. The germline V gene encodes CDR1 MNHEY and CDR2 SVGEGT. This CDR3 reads CASSYPSGEGAYEQYF. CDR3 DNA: TGTGCCAGCAGTTACCCCAGCGGAGAGGGGGCCTACGAGCAGTACTTC.